Below, 12 T cell receptor beta chains from the same sample are listed, as sequenced in a study of control samples from healthy donors and cancer patients. Measured with immunoSEQ multiplex PCR; TCRdb has only the in-frame clones, and not every one. The top ten hold about 2% of the sample, which has 85,000 to 100,000 clones, roughly four fifths seen once. Sequencing was done on a sample of blood. These receptors were obtained from a man aged 60-69 years in good health.

The chain has TRBV11-2 and TRBJ1-3; D is undetermined. Germline V gives CDR1 SGHAT, CDR2 FQNNGV. The V end was cut by 2 bases, the J end by 0 bases, with 8 bases between. The CDR3 is made up of 15 amino acids. The CDR3 DNA reads TGTGCCAGCAGCTTAACACTGAGCTCTGGAAACACCATATATTTT. It yields the protein CASSLTLSSGNTIYF.

The chain carries TRBV11-2 and TRBJ1-3; tentative D call: TRBD1 (6 bases). Trimming took 3 bases from V and 4 from J, leaving 10 bases between them. Per the germline V gene, CDR1 is SGHAT and CDR2 is FQNNGV. The CDR3 runs 14 residues. This CDR3 reads CASSLGASGNTIYF. CDR3 DNA sequence: TGTGCCAGCAGCTTGGGGGCTTCAGGAAACACCATATATTTT.

Turning to this clone: An end of the junction does not agree with germline; a read error may underlie this. The V and J genes are TRBV6-5 and TRBJ2-7; 7 nucleotides align to TRBD2. Germline CDR1 is MNHEY and CDR2 is SVGAGI. CDR3 length: 16 amino acids. CDR3 nucleotides: TGTGCCAGCAGCTACCTCGGGGGGAGGGCCTCCCACGAGCAGTACTTC. Translation: CASSYLGGRASHEQYF.

The V gene is TRBV11-2, the J gene TRBJ2-7; D unresolved. The V end lost 8 bases, the J end lost 2 bases, and 4 bases lay between the germline ends. This CDR3 region has 10 residues. Germline V gives CDR1 SGHAT, CDR2 FQNNGV. DNA of the CDR3: TGTGCCAGCTCCGCCTACGAGCAGTACTTC. Translation gives CASSAYEQYF.

This clone was counted once. The J gene is TRBJ2-5, the V gene TRBV18, with 7 bases aligning to TRBD1. The length of the CDR3 is 13 residues. Trimming took 3 bases from V and 4 from J; bases not matched to a gene: 2. CDR1 and CDR2 (germline): KGHSH, LQKENI. The CDR3 DNA reads as TGTGCCAGCTCACCGACAGGGCTAGAGACCCAGTACTTC. Translating it yields CASSPTGLETQYF. The complete variable domain, with remaining parts taken from reference TRBV18 and TRBJ2-5, reads NAGVMQNPRHLVRRRGQEARLRCSPMKGHSHVYWYRQLPEEGLKFMVYLQKENIIDESGMPKERFSAEFPKEGPSILRIQQVVRGDSAAYFCASSPTGLETQYFGPGTRLLVL.

The rearrangement links TRBV11-2 to TRBJ2-3; 11 bases line up with TRBD2. The V and J ends lost 3 bases and 6 bases, in that order; junction bases with no gene match: 8. This CDR3 contains 16 residues. Germline-derived CDR1 and CDR2 are SGHAT and FQNNGV. In DNA form, the CDR3 reads TGTGCCAGCAGCTTTAAGATAGCGGGAGGGACGGATACGCAGTATTTT. It translates to CASSFKIAGGTDTQYF.

The V gene is TRBV30, the J gene TRBJ2-3, with TRBD2 matching over 8 bases. The CDR3 has 15 amino acids. Looked up from germline, CDR1 is GTSNPN and CDR2 is SVGIG (reference sequence). After removal of 0 bases from V and 1 base from J, the junction contained 3 bases not matched to a gene. CDR3 bases: TGTGCCTGGAGTGTAACCGGGGGGGGCACAGATACGCAGTATTTT. This translates into CAWSVTGGGTDTQYF.

On this clone: Relative to the germline gene, one junction end is altered; a read error may explain this. The chain uses TRBV7-7 and TRBJ2-5; 10 bases align to TRBD2. CDR1 and CDR2 from the germline V gene are SSHAT and FNYEAQ (reference sequence). The CDR3 is 15 residues long. The CDR3 sequence is CASSSAGGQQETQYF. In DNA, the CDR3 is TGTGCTAGCAGCTCAGCGGGGGGGCAGCAAGAGACCCAGTACTTC.

The chain has TRBV19 and TRBJ2-3; D is undetermined. Trimming took off 2 bases at V and 2 bases at J, with 11 bases between the two ends. CDR3 size: 15 residues. Looked up from germline, CDR1 is LNHDA and CDR2 is SQIVND (reference sequence). CDR3 in amino acids: CASSISHDFTDTQYF. The CDR3 nucleotides are TGTGCCAGTAGTATATCTCATGACTTCACAGATACGCAGTATTTT.

This clone was observed once. This rearrangement joins TRBV2 to TRBJ2-6; D unresolved. Looked up from germline, CDR1 is SNHLY and CDR2 is FYNNEI. Deletions cut 7 bases from V and 2 bases from J, with 9 bases between. This CDR3 has 14 residues. Written as DNA, the CDR3 is TGTGCCAGCAAAGGGTTAGCTGGGGCCAACGTCCTGACTTTC. Its protein product is CASKGLAGANVLTF.

This chain connects TRBV4-2 to TRBJ2-7; D assignment may be TRBD1 or TRBD2 (6 bases each). The germline V and J ends were trimmed by 3 bases and 1 base, with 16 bases remaining between them. In germline, CDR1 is LGHNA, CDR2 YNFKEQ. The CDR3 has 16 amino acids. The CDR3, as DNA: TGTGCCAGCAGCCACCCCGTCCAAGGGGGGTCCTACGAGCAGTACTTC. It specifies CASSHPVQGGSYEQYF.

With regard to this clone: The sample has other DNA sequences that encode this CDR3 too. The chain is built from TRBV19 and TRBJ1-4, with 8 bases fitting TRBD1. The germline V gene has CDR1 LNHDA and CDR2 SQIVND (reference sequence). This CDR3 comprises 14 residues. Trimming removed 8 bases from V and 7 bases from J; junction bases left unmatched: 9. The DNA for the CDR3 is TGTGCCAGTCGCGGACAGGGCGAAGTTGAAAAACTGTTTTTT. Encoded protein: CASRGQGEVEKLFF.